Given below is one T cell receptor (beta chain) in context. The antigen is undetermined. Germline V gene sequence: CDR1 MNHEY, CDR2 SVGEGT. The CDR3 consists of 12 residues. V was clipped by 4 bases and J by 3 bases; unmatched bases: 0. These data come from a study of T cell responses to AZD1222 COVID-19 vaccine. Whole-study results and caveats: Receipt of two AZD1222 doses was followed by a rise in Spike-specific TCR breadth and depth. Across the whole spike, CD4 TCRs peaked at regions 160-218 and 743-854. Mostly white British, mostly female donors; authors suggested clonal diversity may be underestimated.

Sequenced by immunoSEQ multiplex PCR; TCRdb stores in-frame clones only, minus some. The table includes about 94,000 clones, approximately 88% detected once. The chain is built from TRBV6-2 or TRBV6-3 and TRBJ2-7; TRBD1 matches at 7 bases. This TCR was sampled from an adult who received the AZD1222 COVID-19 vaccine. The specimen comprised peripheral blood, sampled 28 days after the second AZD1222 dose. In nucleotides, the CDR3 is TGTGCCAGCAGTTGGACAGGCTACGAGCAGTACTTC. Translating it yields CASSWTGYEQYF.